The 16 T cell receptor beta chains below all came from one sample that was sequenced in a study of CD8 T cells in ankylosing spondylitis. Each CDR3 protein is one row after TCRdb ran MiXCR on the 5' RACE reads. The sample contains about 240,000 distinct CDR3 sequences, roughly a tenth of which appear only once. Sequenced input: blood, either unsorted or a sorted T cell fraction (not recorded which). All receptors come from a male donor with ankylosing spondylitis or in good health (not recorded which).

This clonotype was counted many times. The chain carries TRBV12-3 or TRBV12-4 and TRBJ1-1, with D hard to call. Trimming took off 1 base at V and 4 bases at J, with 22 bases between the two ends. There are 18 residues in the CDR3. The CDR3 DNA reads TGTGCCAGCAGTTTAGACCGCCGCCGAGGGCCAAAAAGCACTGAAGCTTTCTTT. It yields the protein CASSLDRRRGPKSTEAFF.

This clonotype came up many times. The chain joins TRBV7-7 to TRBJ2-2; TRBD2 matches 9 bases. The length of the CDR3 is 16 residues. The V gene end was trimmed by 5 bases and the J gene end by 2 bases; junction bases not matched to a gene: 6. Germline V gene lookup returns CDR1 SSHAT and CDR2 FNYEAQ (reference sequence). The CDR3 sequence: CASSPRTSVNTGELFF. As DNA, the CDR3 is TGTGCCAGCAGCCCAAGGACTAGCGTAAACACCGGGGAGCTGTTTTTT.

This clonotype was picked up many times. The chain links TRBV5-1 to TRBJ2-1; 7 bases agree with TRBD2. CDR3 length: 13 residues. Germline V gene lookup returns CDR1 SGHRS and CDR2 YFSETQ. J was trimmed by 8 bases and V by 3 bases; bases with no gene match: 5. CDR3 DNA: TGCGCCAGCAGCTACGGGACTAAGTATGAGCAGTTCTTC. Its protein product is CASSYGTKYEQFF.

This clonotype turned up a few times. For the CDR3, the DNA is TGTGCCAGCAGCTTAAACCCCTTCACAGATACGCAGTATTTT. The encoded protein is CASSLNPFTDTQYF. The V and J genes are TRBV7-7 and TRBJ2-3; D is undetermined. The CDR3 totals 14 residues. V lost 2 bases and J 2 bases, leaving 8 bases between the germline ends. Germline lookup yields CDR1 SSHAT and CDR2 FNYEAQ (reference sequence).

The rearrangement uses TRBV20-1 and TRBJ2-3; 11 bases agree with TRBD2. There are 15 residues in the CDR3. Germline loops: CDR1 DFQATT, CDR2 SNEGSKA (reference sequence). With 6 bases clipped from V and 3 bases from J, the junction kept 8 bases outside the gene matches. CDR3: CSADNSGGATDTQYF. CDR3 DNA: TGCAGTGCAGATAATAGCGGGGGGGCGACAGATACGCAGTATTTT.

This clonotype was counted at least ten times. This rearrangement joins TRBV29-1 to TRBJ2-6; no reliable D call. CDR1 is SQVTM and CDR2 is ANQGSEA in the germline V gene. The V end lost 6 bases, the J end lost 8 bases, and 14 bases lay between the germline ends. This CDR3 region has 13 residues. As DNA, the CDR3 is TGCAGCGTCTTAACGCTCCGGTCCAACGTCCTGACTTTC. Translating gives CSVLTLRSNVLTF.

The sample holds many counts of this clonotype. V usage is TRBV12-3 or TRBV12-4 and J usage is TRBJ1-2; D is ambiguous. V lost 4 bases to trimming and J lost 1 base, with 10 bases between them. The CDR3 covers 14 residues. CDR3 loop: CASSSKQLNYGYTF. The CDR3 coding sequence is TGTGCCAGCAGTTCGAAACAGCTTAACTATGGCTACACCTTC.

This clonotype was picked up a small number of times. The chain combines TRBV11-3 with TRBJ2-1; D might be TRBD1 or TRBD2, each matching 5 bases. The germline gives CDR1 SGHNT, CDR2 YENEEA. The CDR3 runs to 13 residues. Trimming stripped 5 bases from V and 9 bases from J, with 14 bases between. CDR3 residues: CASSLGTVGEQFF. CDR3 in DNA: TGTGCCAGCAGCCTAGGGACGGTCGGTGAGCAGTTCTTC.

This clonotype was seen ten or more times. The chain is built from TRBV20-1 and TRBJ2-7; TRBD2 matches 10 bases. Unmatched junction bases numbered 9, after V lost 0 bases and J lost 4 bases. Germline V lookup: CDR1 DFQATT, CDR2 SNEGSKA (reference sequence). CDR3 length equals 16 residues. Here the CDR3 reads CSARDHRGLALYEQYF. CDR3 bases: TGCAGTGCTAGAGATCATAGGGGACTAGCGCTTTACGAGCAGTACTTC.

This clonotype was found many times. CDR3 sequence reads: CAISGLGGQTEAFF. The CDR3 nucleotides are TGTGCCATCAGTGGTCTAGGGGGCCAGACTGAAGCTTTCTTT. The chain couples TRBV10-3 to TRBJ1-1, with TRBD1 identical over 7 bases. V trimming: 4 bases; J trimming: 5 bases; junction bases outside the gene matches: 7. Germline CDR1 reads ENHRY; CDR2 reads SYGVKD. The CDR3 contains 14 residues.

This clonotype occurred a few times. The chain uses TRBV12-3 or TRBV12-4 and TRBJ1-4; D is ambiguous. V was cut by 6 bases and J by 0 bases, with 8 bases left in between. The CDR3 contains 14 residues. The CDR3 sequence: CASSPRATNEKLFF. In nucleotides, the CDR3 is TGTGCCAGCAGCCCAAGAGCAACTAATGAAAAACTGTTTTTT.

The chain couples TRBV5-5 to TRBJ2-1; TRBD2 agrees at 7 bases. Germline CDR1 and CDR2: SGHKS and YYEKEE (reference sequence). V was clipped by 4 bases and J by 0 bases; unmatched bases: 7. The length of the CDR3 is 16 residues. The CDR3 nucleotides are TGTGCCAGCAGCCCTCGACTAGCCTACTCCTACAATGAGCAGTTCTTC. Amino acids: CASSPRLAYSYNEQFF.

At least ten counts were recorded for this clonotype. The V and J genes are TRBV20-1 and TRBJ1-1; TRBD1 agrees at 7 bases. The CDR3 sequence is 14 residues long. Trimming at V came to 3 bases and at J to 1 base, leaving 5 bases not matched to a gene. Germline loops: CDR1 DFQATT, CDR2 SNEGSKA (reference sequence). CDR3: CSARGRGWNTEAFF. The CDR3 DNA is TGCAGTGCTAGGGGCAGGGGGTGGAACACTGAAGCTTTCTTT.

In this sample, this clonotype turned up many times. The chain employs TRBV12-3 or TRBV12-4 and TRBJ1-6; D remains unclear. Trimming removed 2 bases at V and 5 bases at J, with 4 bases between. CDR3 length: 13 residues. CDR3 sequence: CASSLPNNSPLHF. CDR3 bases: TGTGCCAGCAGTTTACCGAATAATTCACCCCTCCACTTT.

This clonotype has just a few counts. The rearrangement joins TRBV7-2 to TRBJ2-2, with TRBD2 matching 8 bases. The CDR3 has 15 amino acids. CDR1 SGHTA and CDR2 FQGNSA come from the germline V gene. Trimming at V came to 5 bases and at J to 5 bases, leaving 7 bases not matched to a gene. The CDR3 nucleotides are TGTGCCAGCAGCCTCACTAGCGGCGGTACCGGGGAGCTGTTTTTT. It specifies CASSLTSGGTGELFF.

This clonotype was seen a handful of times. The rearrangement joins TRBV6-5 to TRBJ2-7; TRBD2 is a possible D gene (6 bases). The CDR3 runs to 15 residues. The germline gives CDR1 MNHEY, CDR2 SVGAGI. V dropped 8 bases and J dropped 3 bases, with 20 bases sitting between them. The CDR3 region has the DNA TGTGCCAGCTCCTCGGTGGGGGAGGTGGGCTACGAGCAGTACTTC. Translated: CASSSVGEVGYEQYF.